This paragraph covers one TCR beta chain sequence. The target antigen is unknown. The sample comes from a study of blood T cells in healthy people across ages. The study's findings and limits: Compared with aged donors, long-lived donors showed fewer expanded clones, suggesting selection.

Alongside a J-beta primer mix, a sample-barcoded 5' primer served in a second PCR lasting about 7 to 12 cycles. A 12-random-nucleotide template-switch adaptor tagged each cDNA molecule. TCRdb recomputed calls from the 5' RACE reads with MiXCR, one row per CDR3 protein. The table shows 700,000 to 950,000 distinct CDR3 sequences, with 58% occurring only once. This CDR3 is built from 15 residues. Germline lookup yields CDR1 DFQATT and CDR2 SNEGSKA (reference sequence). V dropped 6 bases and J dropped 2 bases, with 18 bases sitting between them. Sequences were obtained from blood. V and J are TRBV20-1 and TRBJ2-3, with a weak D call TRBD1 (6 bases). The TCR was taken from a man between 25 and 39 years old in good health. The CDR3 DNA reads TGCAGTGCAAGGATATCGGCAGGGGCCACAGATACGCAGTATTTT. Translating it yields CSARISAGATDTQYF.